The 27 T cell receptor beta chains in this list originate from one sample, sequenced in a study of shared clonotypes between healthy human individuals. CD45RO-negative cells were positively selected for CCR7, leaving out terminally differentiated effector memory CD45RA+ cells. Measured with immunoSEQ multiplex PCR; TCRdb has only the in-frame clones, and not every one. This table has about 2 million clones, approximately 94% appearing once. The sequenced sample was naive CD8+ T cells sorted from blood. The receptors stem from a man between 18 and 35 years old in good health.

V is TRBV5-4 and J is TRBJ2-7; 9 positions agree with TRBD1. Per the germline V gene, CDR1 is SGHNT and CDR2 is YYREEE (reference sequence). The CDR3 has 17 residues. Trimming at V came to 4 bases and at J to 0 bases, leaving 11 bases not matched to a gene. CDR3 protein: CASSTRGTGTSSYEQYF. CDR3 sequence (DNA): TGTGCCAGCAGCACTCGAGGGACAGGGACCAGCTCCTACGAGCAGTACTTC.

Points on this clone: At one end, the junction sequence differs from germline, possibly due to a read error. The chain has TRBV9 and TRBJ2-2, with D unresolved. Per germline, CDR1 SGDLS and CDR2 YYNGEE. This CDR3 has 12 residues. The CDR3, as DNA: TGTGCCAGCGCACTGGTGGCCGGCGAGCTGTTTTTT. It is translated as CASALVAGELFF.

The V and J genes are TRBV4-1 and TRBJ2-2; 8 positions match TRBD1. Germline assignment: CDR1 MGHRA and CDR2 YSYEKL. V lost 0 bases and J lost 6; bases outside the gene matches: 6. This CDR3 contains 16 residues. CDR3 nucleotide sequence: TGCGCCAGCAGCCAAGATCAGGGGGCCTGGGCCGGGGAGCTGTTTTTT. Translating gives CASSQDQGAWAGELFF.

The chain employs TRBV4-1 and TRBJ2-7; 8 nucleotides align to TRBD2. J lost 6 bases, V lost 1 base, and 8 bases had no gene match. This CDR3 spans 15 amino acids. Per the germline V gene, CDR1 is MGHRA and CDR2 is YSYEKL. CDR3 region: CASSQGGLGSFEQYF. CDR3 coding DNA: TGCGCCAGCAGCCAAGGGGGACTAGGCAGTTTCGAGCAGTACTTC.

The genes are TRBV27 and TRBJ2-2; 8 nucleotides agree with TRBD2. The V segment lost 6 bases and the J segment 4 bases; nucleotides outside the gene matches: 7. Germline values: CDR1 MNHEY, CDR2 SMNVEV (reference sequence). The CDR3 is made up of 15 amino acids. Written as DNA, the CDR3 is TGTGCCAGCAGACCCACGGGAGGGCCCACCGGGGAGCTGTTTTTT. Protein: CASRPTGGPTGELFF.

The chain uses TRBV9 and TRBJ1-2; 9 positions agree with TRBD1. The CDR3 extends over 15 amino acids. Germline V gene sequence: CDR1 SGDLS, CDR2 YYNGEE. V lost 5 bases to trimming and J lost 4 bases; unmatched junction nucleotides: 9. The CDR3 reads CASRAGTGTGYGYTF. DNA for the CDR3: TGTGCCAGCAGGGCTGGGACAGGGACAGGCTATGGCTACACCTTC.

The chain joins TRBV28 to TRBJ2-5, with a possible D match to TRBD1 (6 bases). The length of the CDR3 is 15 residues. V dropped 10 bases and J dropped 1 base, with 19 bases sitting between them. Per the germline V gene, CDR1 is MDHEN and CDR2 is SYDVKM. The CDR3 nucleotides are TGTGCCACCTATGGGACACTGGAAACCCAAGAGACCCAGTACTTC. Encoded protein: CATYGTLETQETQYF.

The chain employs TRBV27 and TRBJ2-1; 7 bases line up with TRBD1. There are 14 residues in the CDR3. The V segment lost 4 bases and the J segment 4 bases; nucleotides outside the gene matches: 4. CDR1 is MNHEY, CDR2 SMNVEV, per germline (reference sequence). The CDR3 reads CASSSGTEYNEQFF. The CDR3 DNA follows: TGTGCCAGCAGTTCCGGGACAGAGTACAATGAGCAGTTCTTC.

This chain links TRBV7-9 with TRBJ2-7, with 7 bases that match TRBD2. This CDR3 spans 14 amino acids. V shed 4 bases and J 4 bases; nucleotides not matched to a gene: 7. The V gene's germline CDR1 is SEHNR and CDR2 FQNEAQ (reference sequence). CDR3 DNA: TGTGCCAGCAGCTCCAGCGGGGAGGGGTACGAGCAGTACTTC. It yields the protein CASSSSGEGYEQYF.

This chain links TRBV15 with TRBJ1-5; D uncertain. The germline V gene has CDR1 LNHNV and CDR2 YYDKDF (reference sequence). Trimming pared 3 bases from V and 6 bases from J, leaving 15 bases between. The CDR3 totals 15 residues. The CDR3 region is CATSSGPSMGQPQHF. In DNA, the CDR3 is TGTGCCACCAGCAGCGGGCCTTCCATGGGTCAGCCCCAGCATTTT.

The sample holds one count of this clone. The chain links TRBV23-1 to TRBJ1-5, with D hard to call. TRBV23-1 is annotated as an ORF whose role is uncertain. CDR3 length: 13 amino acids. Trimming took 3 bases from V and 8 from J, leaving 11 bases between them. The CDR3 coding sequence is TGCGCCAGCAGTCATCCCGGTCGTGAGCCCCAGCATTTT. Encoded protein: CASSHPGREPQHF.

The chain recombines TRBV7-8 with TRBJ2-6; the match to TRBD2 covers 13 bases. CDR1 is SGHVS and CDR2 is FQNEAQ in the germline V gene. Unmatched junction bases numbered 4, after V lost 1 base and J lost 4 bases. The CDR3 has 18 amino acids. The CDR3 loop is CASSLGTSGSRGANVLTF. Here the CDR3 DNA reads TGTGCCAGCAGCTTAGGGACTAGCGGGAGCAGGGGGGCCAACGTCCTGACTTTC.

V gene TRBV2 combines with J gene TRBJ2-7; a possible D gene is TRBD2 (6 bases). CDR3 size: 15 residues. The V gene's germline CDR1 is SNHLY and CDR2 FYNNEI. The V end lost 2 bases, the J end lost 2 bases, and 13 bases lay between the germline ends. In DNA, the CDR3 is TGTGCCAGCAGTGAATTCGGGAGCCCCCCCTACGAGCAGTACTTC. Its translation: CASSEFGSPPYEQYF.

The chain links TRBV5-1 to TRBJ1-1, with D perhaps matching TRBD1 (6 bases). V lost 4 bases and J 1 base, leaving 14 bases between the germline ends. The germline V gene has CDR1 SGHRS and CDR2 YFSETQ. The CDR3 spans 15 residues. In DNA, the CDR3 is TGCGCCAGCAGCGGAGTACAGGGCCAGAACACTGAAGCTTTCTTT. As protein: CASSGVQGQNTEAFF.

The chain links TRBV28 to TRBJ2-7; perhaps TRBD2 as D (5 bases). Germline V CDR1 and CDR2: MDHEN, SYDVKM. CDR3 size: 15 residues. V was pared by 3 bases and J by 6 bases, with 18 bases between. The DNA of the CDR3 is TGTGCCAGCAGTTTCCTAGCAGATTTTAGGTCCGAGCAGTACTTC. This codes for CASSFLADFRSEQYF.

Note on this clone: The identical CDR3 is also encoded by other nucleotide sequences in the sample. V is TRBV4-1 and J is TRBJ2-7; D could derive from TRBD1 or TRBD2 (6 bases each). Germline CDR1 is MGHRA and CDR2 is YSYEKL. Trimming took off 1 base at V and 4 bases at J, with 11 bases between the two ends. The CDR3 is 14 residues long. The CDR3 reads CASSQGGGLYEQYF. Written as DNA, the CDR3 is TGCGCCAGCAGCCAAGGTGGGGGGCTGTACGAGCAGTACTTC.

The chain joins TRBV19 to TRBJ2-5, with D uncertain. Germline values: CDR1 LNHDA, CDR2 SQIVND (reference sequence). V was shortened by 4 bases and J by 2 bases, with 8 bases between the two germline ends. The CDR3 consists of 13 residues. CDR3 sequence reads: CASSKAQQETQYF. The DNA of the CDR3 is TGTGCCAGTAGTAAGGCACAACAAGAGACCCAGTACTTC.

This chain uses TRBV18 with TRBJ2-7, with 11 bases fitting TRBD1. The V gene's germline CDR1 is KGHSH and CDR2 LQKENI. The CDR3 has 15 amino acids. J gave up 5 bases and V 4 bases, and 7 bases lay outside the gene matches. In nucleotides, the CDR3 is TGTGCCAGCTCACTACCGGGACAGGGGGAGGACGAGCAGTACTTC. It codes for CASSLPGQGEDEQYF. The full variable domain, completed using reference TRBV18 and TRBJ2-7, is NAGVMQNPRHLVRRRGQEARLRCSPMKGHSHVYWYRQLPEEGLKFMVYLQKENIIDESGMPKERFSAEFPKEGPSILRIQQVVRGDSAAYFCASSLPGQGEDEQYFGPGTRLTVT.

The chain carries TRBV4-3 and TRBJ2-3; D could derive from TRBD1 or TRBD2 (5 bases each). Deletions cut 0 bases from V and 1 base from J, with 14 bases between. From germline, CDR1 is LGHNA and CDR2 YSLEER. This CDR3 region has 17 residues. DNA of the CDR3: TGCGCCAGCAGCCAAGAAGTGGGGGTGGTGGGCACAGATACGCAGTATTTT. Translated, it gives CASSQEVGVVGTDTQYF.

The CDR3 loop reads CASSLGRMRTEAFF. DNA of the CDR3: TGTGCCAGCAGTTTGGGCAGGATGAGGACTGAAGCTTTCTTT. The gene calls are TRBV27 and TRBJ1-1; the D is unclear. V was cut by 3 bases and J by 5 bases, with 13 bases left in between. Germline CDR1 reads MNHEY; CDR2 reads SMNVEV (reference sequence). The CDR3 spans 14 residues.

The V gene is TRBV10-3, the J gene TRBJ1-1, with TRBD1 matching over 7 bases. CDR1 is ENHRY, CDR2 SYGVKD, per germline. The CDR3 extends over 12 amino acids. J lost 5 bases, V lost 4 bases, and 1 base had no gene match. The CDR3 loop is CAISAGGTEAFF. The CDR3 nucleotides are TGTGCCATCAGTGCAGGGGGGACTGAAGCTTTCTTT.

This chain joins TRBV5-5 and TRBJ2-2; a weak D match, TRBD2 (6 bases). In germline, CDR1 is SGHKS, CDR2 YYEKEE (reference sequence). The CDR3 runs to 16 residues. V dropped 2 bases and J dropped 4 bases, with 15 bases sitting between them. The CDR3 bases are TGTGCCAGCAGCTTAGGCCAGGGACTGAGCACCGGGGAGCTGTTTTTT. Its protein is CASSLGQGLSTGELFF.

V and J are TRBV6-1 and TRBJ2-1; D gene uncertain. Germline V CDR1 and CDR2: MNHNS, SASEGT. The ends were cut back, 2 bases at V and 2 bases at J, with 10 bases in the middle. CDR3 length equals 15 residues. As DNA, the CDR3 is TGTGCCAGCAGTGAAATCACGAATCCCTACAATGAGCAGTTCTTC. This encodes CASSEITNPYNEQFF.

This clone was seen a single time. This chain connects TRBV15 to TRBJ2-5; 8 nucleotides agree with TRBD1. The ends lost 2 bases at V and 1 base at J; junction bases unmatched: 12. Germline values: CDR1 LNHNV, CDR2 YYDKDF (reference sequence). The CDR3 covers 18 residues. CDR3 sequence (DNA): TGTGCCACCAGCAGATCCTCCTGGCAGGGGGCAATCCAAGAGACCCAGTACTTC. Translating gives CATSRSSWQGAIQETQYF.

The chain is built from TRBV27 and TRBJ2-7, with 16 nucleotides matching TRBD2. CDR1 and CDR2 (germline): MNHEY, SMNVEV (reference sequence). The CDR3 extends over 17 amino acids. With 6 bases clipped from V and 2 bases from J, the junction kept 7 bases outside the gene matches. CDR3 in amino acids: CASSPTGTSGGAYEQYF. CDR3 bases: TGTGCCAGCAGCCCAACGGGGACTAGCGGGGGGGCCTACGAGCAGTACTTC.

In DNA form, the CDR3 reads TGTGCCAGCAGTGTCTATGGGGAGGGGAGGAACTATGGCTACACCTTC. Translated, it gives CASSVYGEGRNYGYTF. The genes are TRBV2 and TRBJ1-2; D is possibly TRBD1 (5 bases). This CDR3 is built from 16 residues. Germline V gene lookup returns CDR1 SNHLY and CDR2 FYNNEI. Trimming removed 4 bases from V and 2 bases from J, with 17 bases in between.

Concerning this clone itself: The same CDR3 can be traced to other DNA sequences in this sample. Here the CDR3 reads CASSNDYEQYF. The CDR3 nucleotides read TGTGCCAGCAGCAACGACTACGAGCAGTACTTC. The rearrangement links TRBV6-5 to TRBJ2-7, with D hard to call. V gave up 6 bases and J gave up 3 bases, with 6 bases separating them. The CDR3 consists of 11 residues. The V gene's germline CDR1 is MNHEY and CDR2 SVGAGI.